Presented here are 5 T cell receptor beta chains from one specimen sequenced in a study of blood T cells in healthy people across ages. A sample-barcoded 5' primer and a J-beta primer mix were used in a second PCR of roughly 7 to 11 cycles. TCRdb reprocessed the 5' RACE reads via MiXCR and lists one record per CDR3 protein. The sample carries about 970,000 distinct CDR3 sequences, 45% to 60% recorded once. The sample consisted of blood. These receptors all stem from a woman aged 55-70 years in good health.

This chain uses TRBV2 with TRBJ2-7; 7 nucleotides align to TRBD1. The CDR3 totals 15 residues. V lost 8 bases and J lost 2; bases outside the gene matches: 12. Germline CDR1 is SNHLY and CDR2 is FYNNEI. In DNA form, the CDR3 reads TGTGCCAGCGGGGGTTTCCGGGACAGTCCCTACGAGCAGTACTTC. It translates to CASGGFRDSPYEQYF.

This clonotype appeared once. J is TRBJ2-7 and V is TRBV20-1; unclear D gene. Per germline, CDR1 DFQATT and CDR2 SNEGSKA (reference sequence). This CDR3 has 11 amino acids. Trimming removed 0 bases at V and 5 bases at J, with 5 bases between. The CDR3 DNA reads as TGCAGTGCTAGAGAACTAAACGAGCAGTACTTC. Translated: CSARELNEQYF.

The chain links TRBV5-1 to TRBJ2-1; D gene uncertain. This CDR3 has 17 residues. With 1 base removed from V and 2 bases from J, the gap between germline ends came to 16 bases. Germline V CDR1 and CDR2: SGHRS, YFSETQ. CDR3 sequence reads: CASSLTFTVSPYNEQFF. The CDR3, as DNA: TGCGCCAGCAGCTTGACATTCACGGTGTCCCCCTACAATGAGCAGTTCTTC.

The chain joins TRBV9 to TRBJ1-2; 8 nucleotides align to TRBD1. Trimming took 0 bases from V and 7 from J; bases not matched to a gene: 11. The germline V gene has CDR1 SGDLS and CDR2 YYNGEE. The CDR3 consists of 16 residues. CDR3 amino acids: CASSVGLGQGISGYTF. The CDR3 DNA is TGTGCCAGCAGCGTAGGGCTAGGACAGGGTATAAGTGGCTACACCTTC.

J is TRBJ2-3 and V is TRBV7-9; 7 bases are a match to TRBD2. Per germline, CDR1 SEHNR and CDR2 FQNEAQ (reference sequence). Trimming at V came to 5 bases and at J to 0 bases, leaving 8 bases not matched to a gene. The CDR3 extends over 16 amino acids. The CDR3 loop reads CASSAGLDLSTDTQYF. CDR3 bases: TGTGCCAGCAGCGCCGGACTAGACCTTAGCACAGATACGCAGTATTTT.